Listed below are T cell receptor beta chains from one sample, sequenced in a study of CD8 T cells in Susac syndrome. TCRdb independently ran MiXCR on the immunoSEQ multiplex PCR reads; one entry per CDR3 protein. Of 150,000 to 200,000 distinct CDR3 sequences in the sample, over 85% were seen once. The source material was CD4+ T cells from PBMCs. These receptors were obtained from a human donor in good health. Each CDR3 is given with its conserved first and last residue. D genes are given only for firm matches. Clone size is shown for a subset of rows, as once, few, many or a class of expanded clone.

j_call v_call clone_size d_call cdr3_aa cdr3_nt
TRBJ2-3 TRBV20-1 - - CSARARTDTQYF TGCAGTGCTAGAGCCCGCACAGATACGCAGTATTTT
TRBJ2-7 TRBV20-1 - TRBD1 CSAPDPTGAGTEQYF TGCAGTGCGCCTGACCCGACAGGGGCAGGGACCGAGCAGTACTTC
TRBJ2-3 TRBV7-3 - - CASSYGGGTSTQYF TGTGCCAGCAGCTATGGAGGGGGAACAAGTACGCAGTATTTT
TRBJ1-2 TRBV7-2 - - CASSPRWDTDGYTF TGTGCCAGCAGCCCCCGGTGGGACACGGATGGCTACACCTTC
TRBJ2-1 TRBV7-3 - - CASSVGTPTRQFF TGTGCCAGCAGCGTAGGGACCCCGACACGGCAGTTCTTC
TRBJ2-3 TRBV9 - - CASSVVAQGTDTQYF TGTGCCAGCAGCGTAGTCGCACAGGGCACAGATACGCAGTATTTT
TRBJ1-5 TRBV12-3/TRBV12-4 once TRBD1 CASSSGQGDNQPQHF TGTGCCAGCAGCTCGGGACAGGGTGACAATCAGCCCCAGCATTTT
TRBJ1-2 TRBV3-1 - - CASSPRQAEGYTF TGTGCCAGCAGCCCCCGACAGGCGGAGGGCTACACCTTC
TRBJ2-7 TRBV15 - TRBD2 CATSRGLAGSYEQYF TGTGCCACCAGCCGCGGACTAGCGGGGTCCTACGAGCAGTACTTC
TRBJ2-7 TRBV6-2/TRBV6-3 - TRBD2 CASSGRGETYEQYF TGTGCCAGCAGTGGTCGGGGGGAGACCTACGAGCAGTACTTC
TRBJ1-2 TRBV20-1 - - CSAGTGGLNYGYTF TGCAGTGCTGGCACGGGGGGGCTGAACTATGGCTACACCTTC
TRBJ2-7 TRBV11-2 - - CASSFTSYEQYF TGTGCCAGCAGCTTCACCTCCTACGAGCAGTACTTC
TRBJ2-5 TRBV18 once - CASSPGSTEETQYF TGTGCCAGCTCACCCGGGTCCACTGAAGAGACCCAGTACTTC
TRBJ2-1 TRBV9 - - CASSSPAGGHEQFF TGTGCCAGCAGCTCCCCCGCGGGTGGCCATGAGCAGTTCTTC
TRBJ2-1 TRBV12-3/TRBV12-4 - - CASSSQFSYNEQFF TGTGCCAGCAGTTCCCAGTTCTCCTACAATGAGCAGTTCTTC
TRBJ2-5 TRBV4-3 - - CASSPAARASQETQYF TGCGCCAGCAGCCCGGCTGCCAGGGCCAGCCAAGAGACCCAGTACTTC
TRBJ1-5 TRBV12-3/TRBV12-4 - - CASRSRGDQPQHF TGTGCCAGCAGATCGAGGGGGGATCAGCCCCAGCATTTT
TRBJ2-5 TRBV2 - TRBD1 CASCKTGYETQYF TGTGCCAGCTGTAAGACAGGGTATGAGACCCAGTACTTC
TRBJ2-2 TRBV9 - - CASSVHSENTGELFF TGTGCCAGCAGCGTACACAGTGAGAACACCGGGGAGCTGTTTTTT
TRBJ1-6 TRBV4-3 - - CASSQEATKGSPLHF TGCGCCAGCAGCCAAGAAGCCACCAAGGGTTCACCCCTCCACTTT
TRBJ1-2 TRBV20-1 - - CSARVSDGFYGYTF TGCAGTGCTAGAGTTTCGGACGGCTTCTATGGCTACACCTTC
TRBJ1-1 TRBV7-2 few TRBD1 CASSPDRDTEAFF TGTGCCAGCAGCCCGGACAGGGACACTGAAGCTTTCTTT
TRBJ1-5 TRBV20-1 - - CSASRRNQPQHF TGCAGTGCTAGTAGGAGGAATCAGCCCCAGCATTTT